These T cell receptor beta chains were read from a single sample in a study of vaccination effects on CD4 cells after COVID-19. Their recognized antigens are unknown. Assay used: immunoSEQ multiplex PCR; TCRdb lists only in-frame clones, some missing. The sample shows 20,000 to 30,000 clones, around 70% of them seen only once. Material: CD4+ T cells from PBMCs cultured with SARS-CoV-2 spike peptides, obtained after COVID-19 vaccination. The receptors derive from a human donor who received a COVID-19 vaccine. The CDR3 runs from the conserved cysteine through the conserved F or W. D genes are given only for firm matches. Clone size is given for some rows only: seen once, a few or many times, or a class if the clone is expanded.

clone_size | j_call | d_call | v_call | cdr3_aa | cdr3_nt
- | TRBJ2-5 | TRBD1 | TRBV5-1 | CASSWADRQETQYF | TGCGCCAGCAGCTGGGCGGACAGGCAAGAGACCCAGTACTTC
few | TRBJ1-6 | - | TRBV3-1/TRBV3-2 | CASSLQGMAYNSPLHF | TGTGCCAGCAGCCTACAGGGCATGGCCTATAATTCACCCCTCCACTTT
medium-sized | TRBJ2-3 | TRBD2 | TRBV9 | CASSVQRGGIDTQYF | TGTGCCAGCAGCGTACAGCGGGGGGGCATCGATACGCAGTATTTT
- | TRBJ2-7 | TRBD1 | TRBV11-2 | CASSTLGQGYEQYF | TGTGCCAGCAGCACCTTAGGACAGGGCTACGAGCAGTACTTC
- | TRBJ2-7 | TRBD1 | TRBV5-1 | CASSSGQGANEQYF | TGCGCCAGCAGCTCGGGACAGGGGGCGAACGAGCAGTACTTC
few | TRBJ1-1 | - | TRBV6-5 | CASSTSGGTEAFF | TGTGCCAGCAGTACCTCGGGGGGGACTGAAGCTTTCTTT
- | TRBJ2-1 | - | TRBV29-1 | CSVGRWDEQFF | TGCAGCGTCGGACGGTGGGATGAGCAGTTCTTC
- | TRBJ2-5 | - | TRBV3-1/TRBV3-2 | CASSQSNVGLTQYF | TGTGCCAGCAGCCAATCTAACGTGGGGTTAACCCAGTACTTC
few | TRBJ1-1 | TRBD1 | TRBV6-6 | CASSFLTGQGAKAFF | TGTGCCAGCAGTTTTCTCACCGGACAGGGGGCGAAAGCTTTCTTT
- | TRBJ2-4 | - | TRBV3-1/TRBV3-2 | CASSPAGTLAKNIQYF | TGTGCCAGCAGCCCAGCCGGGACCCTAGCCAAAAACATTCAGTACTTC
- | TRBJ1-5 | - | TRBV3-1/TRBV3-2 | CASSQGQQPQHF | TGTGCCAGCAGCCAAGGCCAGCAGCCCCAGCATTTT
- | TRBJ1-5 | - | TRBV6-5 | CASSPYRERQPQHF | TGTGCCAGCAGTCCCTACAGGGAGCGACAGCCCCAGCATTTT
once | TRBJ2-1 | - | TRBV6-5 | CASAGGVSYNEQFF | TGTGCCAGCGCCGGGGGCGTTTCCTACAATGAGCAGTTCTTC
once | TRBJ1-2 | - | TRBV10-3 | CAITRTPHYGYTF | TGTGCCATCACTAGGACTCCTCACTATGGCTACACCTTC
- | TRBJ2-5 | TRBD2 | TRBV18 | CASSLGGSYQETQYF | TGTGCCAGCTCCCTGGGGGGGTCGTACCAAGAGACCCAGTACTTC
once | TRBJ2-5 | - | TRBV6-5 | CASSLEWTPQETQYF | TGTGCCAGCAGTCTCGAGTGGACACCCCAAGAGACCCAGTACTTC
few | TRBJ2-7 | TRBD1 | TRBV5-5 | CASSWGQGGSEQYF | TGTGCCAGCAGCTGGGGACAGGGAGGCAGCGAGCAGTACTTC
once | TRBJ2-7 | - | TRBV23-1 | CASSQPQKQGTSYEQYF | TGCGCCAGCAGTCAACCCCAAAAACAGGGAACCTCCTACGAGCAGTACTTC
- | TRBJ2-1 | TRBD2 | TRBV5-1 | CASSLVIAGGRNEQFF | TGCGCCAGCAGCTTGGTGATAGCGGGAGGGAGGAATGAGCAGTTCTTC
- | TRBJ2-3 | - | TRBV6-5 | CASSWAGGTDTQYF | TGTGCCAGCAGCTGGGCAGGGGGCACAGATACGCAGTATTTT
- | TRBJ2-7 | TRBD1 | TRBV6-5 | CASSYGDRHFYEQYF | TGTGCCAGCAGTTATGGGGACAGGCATTTCTACGAGCAGTACTTC
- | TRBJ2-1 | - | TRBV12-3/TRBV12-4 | CASRGFNEQFF | TGTGCCAGCAGAGGCTTCAATGAGCAGTTCTTC
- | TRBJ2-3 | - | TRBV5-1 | CASSLQLANTDTQYF | TGCGCCAGCAGCTTGCAGCTAGCTAACACAGATACGCAGTATTTT
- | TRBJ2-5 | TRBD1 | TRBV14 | CASSPARGQGQTQYF | TGTGCCAGCAGCCCCGCCCGGGGACAGGGGCAGACCCAGTACTTC
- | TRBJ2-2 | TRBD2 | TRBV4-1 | CASSQDPRTSGSSGELFF | TGCGCCAGCAGCCAAGATCCGCGGACTAGCGGGAGTAGTGGGGAGCTGTTTTTT
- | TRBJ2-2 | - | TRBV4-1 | CASRHMTGPNTGELFF | TGCGCCAGCAGACACATGACAGGACCCAACACCGGGGAGCTGTTTTTT
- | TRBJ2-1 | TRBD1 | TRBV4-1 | CASSQGWTGHSNEQFF | TGCGCCAGCAGCCAAGGTTGGACAGGGCACTCCAATGAGCAGTTCTTC
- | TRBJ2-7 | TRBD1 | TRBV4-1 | CASSSTGTGFYEQYF | TGCGCCAGCAGTTCTACCGGGACAGGATTCTACGAGCAGTACTTC
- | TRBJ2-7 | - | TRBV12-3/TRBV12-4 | CASSLSREQYF | TGTGCCAGCAGTTTATCTCGAGAGCAGTACTTC
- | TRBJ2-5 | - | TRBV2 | CASSASGGRWETQYF | TGTGCCAGCAGTGCCTCCGGGGGGCGTTGGGAGACCCAGTACTTC
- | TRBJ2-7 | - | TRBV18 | CASSPSGVNYEQYF | TGTGCCAGCTCACCTTCAGGGGTAAACTACGAGCAGTACTTC
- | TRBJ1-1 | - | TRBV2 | CANSRELDAEAFF | TGTGCCAACAGCAGGGAGTTGGACGCTGAAGCTTTCTTT
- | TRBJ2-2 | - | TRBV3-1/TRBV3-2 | CASSPVNTGELFF | TGTGCCAGCAGCCCGGTAAACACCGGGGAGCTGTTTTTT
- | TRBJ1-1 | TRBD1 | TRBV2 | CASSGDRGGSTEAFF | TGTGCCAGCAGCGGGGACAGGGGAGGTAGCACTGAAGCTTTCTTT
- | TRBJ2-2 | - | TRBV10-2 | CASRGGIRGFNTGELFF | TGCGCCAGCCGAGGGGGAATTAGGGGTTTTAACACCGGGGAGCTGTTTTTT
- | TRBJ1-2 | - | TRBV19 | CASSIGGRTGNRSYTF | TGTGCCAGTAGTATCGGGGGAAGAACAGGGAATCGAAGCTACACCTTC
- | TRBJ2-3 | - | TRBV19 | CASSVSTYATDTQYF | TGTGCCAGTAGCGTGAGTACCTATGCCACAGATACGCAGTATTTT
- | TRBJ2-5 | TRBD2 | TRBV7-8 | CASSLGRTSGGTYQETQYF | TGTGCCAGCAGCTTAGGGAGGACTAGCGGGGGGACCTACCAAGAGACCCAGTACTTC
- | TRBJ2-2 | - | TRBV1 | CTSSQDPIQTETANTGELFF | TGCACCAGCAGCCAAGACCCAATCCAGACAGAAACCGCGAACACCGGGGAGCTGTTTTTT
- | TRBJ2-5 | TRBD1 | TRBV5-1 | CASSSNRGSETQYF | TGCGCCAGCAGCTCAAACAGGGGTTCAGAGACCCAGTACTTC
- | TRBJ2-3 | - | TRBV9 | CASSIQGRGGRTDTQYF | TGTGCCAGCAGCATCCAGGGGAGGGGGGGCCGGACAGATACGCAGTATTTT
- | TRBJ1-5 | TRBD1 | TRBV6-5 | CASSPSWTGEQPQHF | TGTGCCAGCAGTCCATCCTGGACAGGGGAGCAGCCCCAGCATTTT
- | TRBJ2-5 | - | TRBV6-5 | CASSAAWTVQETQYF | TGTGCCAGCAGCGCAGCTTGGACGGTACAAGAGACCCAGTACTTC
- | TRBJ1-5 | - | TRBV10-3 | CAAHENSNQPQHF | TGTGCCGCCCACGAAAATAGCAATCAGCCCCAGCATTTT
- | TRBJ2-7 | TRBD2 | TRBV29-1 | CSVSSGGPYEQYF | TGCAGCGTTTCTAGCGGGGGGCCCTACGAGCAGTACTTC
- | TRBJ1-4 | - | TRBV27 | CASSFRGSVGEKLFF | TGTGCCAGCAGTTTCCGAGGATCGGTAGGTGAAAAACTGTTTTTT
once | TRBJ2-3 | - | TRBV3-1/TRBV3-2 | CASSQVSDTQYF | TGTGCCAGCAGCCAAGTATCCGATACGCAGTATTTT
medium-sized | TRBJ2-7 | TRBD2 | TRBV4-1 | CASSQPTSGLSYEQYF | TGCGCCAGCAGCCAACCCACTAGCGGGCTATCCTACGAGCAGTACTTC
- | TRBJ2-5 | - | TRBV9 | CASSVGQIQETQYF | TGTGCCAGCAGCGTAGGTCAGATCCAAGAGACCCAGTACTTC
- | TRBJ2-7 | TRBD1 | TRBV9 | CASSVAGTAYEQYF | TGTGCCAGCAGCGTCGCCGGGACAGCCTACGAGCAGTACTTC
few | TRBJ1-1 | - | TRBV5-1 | CASSPLGRGNTEAFF | TGCGCCAGCAGCCCTCTCGGACGGGGGAACACTGAAGCTTTCTTT